The clone carrying this TCR beta chain was seen a few times. As yet, its antigen is unknown. TCRdb itself ran the reads through MiXCR, one entry per CDR3 protein. The table records about 890,000 distinct CDR3 sequences, roughly 30% of them present only once. The sample belongs to a study of T cell repertoires in cytomegalovirus infection. The overall study: Shared public TCR beta signatures pointed to both CMV infection and a matching HLA type. Study results and limitations: HLA-C-restricted CMV-specific TCR beta clonotypes prevailed in the ex vivo response.

The ends were cut back, 5 bases at V and 8 bases at J, with 15 bases in the middle. Germline V gene data show CDR1 as SGHVS and CDR2 as FNYEAQ. The CDR3 is made up of 14 amino acids. The receptor was derived from a human donor in good health (CMV status not recorded). Some clones in this sample may be carry-over from other donors' samples. This specimen was cultured CD8+ T cells from PBMCs, taken from culture after CMV antigen stimulation. The chain couples TRBV7-6 to TRBJ2-2; a weak D match, TRBD1 (5 bases). CDR3 amino acids: CASSATVLRGELFF. Written as DNA, the CDR3 is TGTGCCAGCAGCGCGACAGTTCTGAGAGGGGAGCTGTTTTTT.